The T cell receptor beta chain under discussion was sequenced for a study of shared clonotypes between healthy human individuals. Study-wide points: Estimated richness was generally greater in naive than memory subsets.

V lost 2 bases, J lost 5 bases, and 7 bases stayed unmatched. Germline CDR1 and CDR2: LNHDA and SQIVND (reference sequence). The CDR3 covers 15 residues. The count of this clone is one. Its antigen remains unknown. Participating donors were healthy, HIV-negative adults free of recent acute infections or vaccinations. Negatively enriched CD4+ T cells were divided by CD45RA into naive and memory. In the original workflow: With immunoSEQ giving junction-only sequences and no quality scores, filtering differed. Sequencing used immunoSEQ multiplex PCR; TCRdb keeps in-frame clones, though not all of them. V and J calls plus clone size are reproduced from that table; the DNA served to infer D and trimming. The sample includes about 1.4 million clones, approximately 96% of them seen just once.

The chain joins TRBV19 to TRBJ1-2; 8 positions agree with TRBD1. The source of this sequence is a man aged 30-40 years in good health. The sample comprised naive CD4+ T cells sorted from blood. Noted subset: CD45RA+ positively selected. This CDR3 reads CASSISPGQAYGYTF. The CDR3 DNA reads as TGTGCCAGTAGTATATCGCCGGGACAGGCTTATGGCTACACCTTC.